The text below deals with one TCR beta chain. Under the authors' procedure: Amplification with reference gene primers provided the estimates of nucleated cell counts. Measured with immunoSEQ multiplex PCR; TCRdb has only the in-frame clones, and not every one. D and trimming were read from the DNA, whereas the V and J calls and clone size are those reported in that table. The sample holds 320,000 or so clones, roughly 88% seen once. This entry is derived from a study of blood T cell repertoires in COVID-19. The wider study: Whether acute or convalescent, the COVID-19 samples came from the United States, Italy and Spain.

Participant-given clinical history determined each cohort assignment. What the recovered Cohort 3 donors had was two negative PCRs, clearance, or symptom resolution. The sequence was obtained from a man aged 25 to 45 who had recovered from COVID-19. Sequenced input: PBMCs or T cells enriched from blood (not recorded which).

The chain's CDR3 is CASSPATGEQYF. The CDR3 nucleotides are TGCGCCAGCAGCCCAGCTACAGGGGAGCAGTACTTC. The V call is TRBV4-1, the J call TRBJ2-7, with a possible D match to TRBD1 (6 bases). The V gene's germline CDR1 is MGHRA and CDR2 YSYEKL. This CDR3 is 12 amino acids long. Trimming took off 4 bases at V and 7 bases at J, with 11 bases between the two ends.